This entry lists 25 T cell receptor beta chains sequenced from one sample in a study of blood T cell repertoires in COVID-19. The method was immunoSEQ multiplex PCR; TCRdb's version includes in-frame clones alone and lacks a portion of them. The sample holds roughly 140,000 clones; roughly 82% are singletons and the top ten take 5.5% to 8%. The sequenced sample consisted of peripheral blood. The source of these receptors is a woman between 45 and 65 years old in a cohort sampled during active or convalescent COVID-19.

CDR3 nucleotides: TGCGCCAGCAGCCAAGATGTACAGAATAGCAATCAGCCCCAGCATTTT. Amino acids: CASSQDVQNSNQPQHF. The chain combines TRBV4-1 with TRBJ1-5; D remains unclear. Germline V gives CDR1 MGHRA, CDR2 YSYEKL. Trimming pared 0 bases from V and 0 bases from J, leaving 9 bases between. This CDR3 spans 16 amino acids.

The CDR3 DNA sequence: TGTGCCAGCAGCACGGCAGCGGGGGCCTACGAGCAGTACTTC. This translates into CASSTAAGAYEQYF. The chain employs TRBV2 and TRBJ2-7, with 8 bases aligning to TRBD2. Germline values: CDR1 SNHLY, CDR2 FYNNEI. Unmatched junction bases numbered 6, after V lost 6 bases and J lost 2 bases. This CDR3 is 14 amino acids long.

The V call is TRBV5-1, the J call TRBJ1-4, with a possible D match to TRBD1 (6 bases). Germline assignment: CDR1 SGHRS and CDR2 YFSETQ. Trimming removed 0 bases from V and 8 bases from J, with 20 bases in between. This CDR3 comprises 17 residues. CDR3 loop: CASSLGVDTGFLEKLFF. The CDR3 nucleotides read TGCGCCAGCAGCTTGGGGGTTGACACAGGGTTCTTGGAAAAACTGTTTTTT.

The V and J genes are TRBV15 and TRBJ1-1, with 8 bases matching TRBD1. V lost 4 bases, J lost 4 bases, and 8 bases stayed unmatched. The CDR3 runs 15 residues. Germline V CDR1 and CDR2: LNHNV, YYDKDF (reference sequence). The CDR3 reads CATSTSHTGGTEAFF. The CDR3 DNA reads as TGTGCCACCAGCACTAGTCACACAGGGGGCACTGAAGCTTTCTTT.

The genes are TRBV7-2 and TRBJ1-5, with TRBD1 identical over 7 bases. The CDR3 sequence is 16 residues long. V gave up 4 bases and J gave up 6 bases; unmatched junction bases: 12. Germline CDR1 is SGHTA and CDR2 is FQGNSA. The CDR3 DNA reads as TGTGCCAGCAGCTCCATGGACAGGACGGGCAGTCAGCCCCAGCATTTT. Protein product: CASSSMDRTGSQPQHF.

The chain joins TRBV4-1 to TRBJ2-7; 9 nucleotides align to TRBD2. The germline V gene has CDR1 MGHRA and CDR2 YSYEKL. The CDR3 loop spans 16 amino acids. Trimming cost V 2 bases and J 0 bases; bases outside gene matches: 5. The DNA of the CDR3 is TGCGCCAGCAGCCAAAGCGGGGGGCCTGCCTCCTACGAGCAGTACTTC. Its translation is CASSQSGGPASYEQYF.

The CDR3 loop is CASSPGTGGGNTIYF. CDR3 in DNA: TGTGCCAGCAGCCCCGGGACAGGGGGCGGAAACACCATATATTTT. The V gene is TRBV5-7, the J gene TRBJ1-3; 12 nucleotides align to TRBD1. TRBV5-7 is an ORF; its function is uncertain. The trim removed 4 bases at V and 4 bases at J, leaving 3 bases unmatched. This CDR3 is built from 15 residues.

This clone was seen only once. CDR3 amino acids: CATSERNNEKLFF. Here the CDR3 DNA reads TGTGCCACCAGTGAGCGGAATAATGAAAAACTGTTTTTT. V and J are TRBV24-1 and TRBJ1-4; D not certain. The CDR3 is 13 residues long. Germline V gives CDR1 KGHDR, CDR2 SFDVKD. V lost 4 bases and J 4 bases, leaving 6 bases between the germline ends.

V and J are TRBV23-1 and TRBJ1-5, with TRBD1 matching over 8 bases. TRBV23-1 is an open reading frame whose function is uncertain. This CDR3 spans 19 amino acids. V lost 2 bases to trimming and J lost 3 bases; unmatched junction nucleotides: 15. The chain's CDR3 is CASSQIGAGTGGVNQPQHF. In nucleotides, the CDR3 is TGCGCCAGCAGTCAAATAGGGGCCGGGACAGGTGGTGTCAATCAGCCCCAGCATTTT.

This chain links TRBV5-1 with TRBJ2-7; the match to TRBD1 covers 9 bases. There are 15 residues in the CDR3. Trimming took 2 bases from V and 6 from J; bases not matched to a gene: 9. Germline CDR1 SGHRS, CDR2 YFSETQ. DNA of the CDR3: TGCGCCAGCAGCTTAATAAGGGGACAGGGTATCGAGCAGTACTTC. Translation: CASSLIRGQGIEQYF.

The chain is built from TRBV7-9 and TRBJ1-5; TRBD1 aligns across 10 bases. Trimming at V came to 5 bases and at J to 2 bases, leaving 6 bases not matched to a gene. Germline values: CDR1 SEHNR, CDR2 FQNEAQ (reference sequence). The CDR3 covers 16 residues. CDR3 in amino acids: CASSKRTGGRNQPQHF. CDR3 bases: TGTGCCAGCAGCAAACGGACAGGGGGACGCAATCAGCCCCAGCATTTT. Full variable domain (outside the CDR3, taken from reference TRBV7-9 and TRBJ1-5): DTGVSQNPRHKITKRGQNVTFRCDPISEHNRLYWYRQTLGQGPEFLTYFQNEAQLEKSRLLSDRFSAERPKGSFSTLEIQRTEQGDSAMYLCASSKRTGGRNQPQHFGDGTRLSIL.

This clone was seen a handful of times. V and J are TRBV19 and TRBJ2-3; D may be TRBD2 (7 bases). The CDR3 sequence is 15 residues long. The germline V and J ends were trimmed by 9 bases and 4 bases, with 20 bases remaining between them. Germline values: CDR1 LNHDA, CDR2 SQIVND (reference sequence). CDR3 region: CASDTGGGGADTQYF. The CDR3 DNA follows: TGTGCCAGCGATACCGGGGGAGGGGGGGCAGATACGCAGTATTTT.

This CDR3 reads CASGTSGGAGDEQFF. The CDR3 DNA sequence: TGTGCTAGTGGAACTAGCGGGGGGGCCGGGGATGAGCAGTTCTTC. The genes are TRBV12-5 and TRBJ2-1; 13 bases agree with TRBD2. This CDR3 spans 15 amino acids. V shed 6 bases, J shed 8 bases, and the junction held 7 bases outside the gene matches. CDR1 LGHNT and CDR2 FRNRAP come from the germline V gene.

The chain couples TRBV4-1 to TRBJ1-3, with TRBD1 matching over 7 bases. The CDR3 runs to 15 residues. The J segment lost 5 bases and the V segment lost 3 bases, leaving 7 bases of the junction unmatched. Germline CDR1 is MGHRA and CDR2 is YSYEKL. The CDR3, as DNA: TGCGCCAGCAGCCAGGGCAGGGGGGTCCGAAACACCATATATTTT. This translates into CASSQGRGVRNTIYF.

The rearrangement uses TRBV30 and TRBJ2-3; 10 bases map to TRBD2. The CDR3 is 19 residues long. J gave up 0 bases and V 2 bases, and 14 bases lay outside the gene matches. CDR1 and CDR2 (germline): GTSNPN, SVGIG (reference sequence). CDR3 in amino acids: CAWSLTPWTSGPSTDTQYF. CDR3 DNA: TGTGCCTGGAGTCTCACGCCTTGGACTAGCGGACCTAGCACAGATACGCAGTATTTT.

Ten or more counts support this clone. The chain links TRBV4-2 to TRBJ2-5; TRBD1 agrees at 10 bases. Losses at the gene ends were 0 bases for V and 5 bases for J; bases not matched to a gene: 6. CDR3 length: 16 amino acids. Germline-derived CDR1 and CDR2 are LGHNA and YNFKEQ. The CDR3 sequence is CASSQDRGTGDETQYF. CDR3 DNA: TGTGCCAGCAGCCAAGATAGGGGGACAGGGGACGAGACCCAGTACTTC.

The chain joins TRBV5-1 to TRBJ1-1; no clear D. V lost 1 base, J lost 7 bases, and 11 bases lay in between. The germline V gene has CDR1 SGHRS and CDR2 YFSETQ. The CDR3 totals 13 residues. DNA for the CDR3: TGCGCCAGCAGCTTGAGGGTAGAGGGTGAAGCTTTCTTT. This codes for CASSLRVEGEAFF.

The gene calls are TRBV3-1 (or the pseudogene TRBV3-2) and TRBJ1-1; 8 bases agree with TRBD1. This CDR3 contains 16 residues. The germline V gene encodes CDR1 LGHDT and CDR2 YNNKEL (reference sequence). Losses at the gene ends were 4 bases for V and 0 bases for J; bases not matched to a gene: 7. The CDR3 nucleotides are TGTGCCAGCAGCCGCTCGGGACAGGCCATGAACACTGAAGCTTTCTTT. It encodes CASSRSGQAMNTEAFF.

The V call is TRBV9, the J call TRBJ1-4, with TRBD1 matching 8 bases. The CDR3 runs 14 residues. CDR1 is SGDLS, CDR2 YYNGEE, per germline. V lost 3 bases to trimming and J lost 13 bases; unmatched junction nucleotides: 11. For the CDR3, the DNA is TGTGCCAGCAGCGCCAGACCCGACAGGGGCGGACTGTTTTTT. It is translated as CASSARPDRGGLFF.

The rearrangement uses TRBV27 and TRBJ2-7, with a possible D match to TRBD1 (6 bases). CDR1 is MNHEY, CDR2 SMNVEV, per germline (reference sequence). The germline V and J ends were trimmed by 6 bases and 4 bases, with 7 bases remaining between them. This CDR3 comprises 11 residues. In nucleotides, the CDR3 is TGTGCCAGCAGACAGGGTTACGAGCAGTACTTC. Its protein is CASRQGYEQYF.

The J gene is TRBJ1-6, the V gene TRBV30; 8 bases map to TRBD1. Germline-derived CDR1 and CDR2 are GTSNPN and SVGIG (reference sequence). The CDR3 totals 15 residues. The junction had 9 bases not matched to a gene; V was cut back by 2 bases and J by 9 bases. The CDR3 coding sequence is TGTGCCTGGAGTCCACGGACAGGGAAGGGTTCACCCCTCCACTTT. Protein product: CAWSPRTGKGSPLHF.

This clone appeared a single time. In DNA form, the CDR3 reads TGTGCCAGCTCACCACAGGGGGAACCCTACGAGCAGTACTTC. This translates into CASSPQGEPYEQYF. This chain joins TRBV18 and TRBJ2-7; TRBD1 might be the D (6 bases). Trimming took 1 base from V and 2 from J, leaving 9 bases between them. The CDR3 loop spans 14 amino acids. Per the germline V gene, CDR1 is KGHSH and CDR2 is LQKENI. Full variable domain (missing parts from reference TRBV18 and TRBJ2-7): NAGVMQNPRHLVRRRGQEARLRCSPMKGHSHVYWYRQLPEEGLKFMVYLQKENIIDESGMPKERFSAEFPKEGPSILRIQQVVRGDSAAYFCASSPQGEPYEQYFGPGTRLTVT.

The gene calls are TRBV7-8 and TRBJ2-3; 10 nucleotides line up with TRBD1. V shed 4 bases and J 6 bases; nucleotides not matched to a gene: 7. The CDR3 contains 15 residues. CDR1 and CDR2 (germline): SGHVS, FQNEAQ. The CDR3 DNA is TGTGCCAGCAGCTCAGGGACAGGGGCGCGGGATACGCAGTATTTT. This gives the protein CASSSGTGARDTQYF.

The chain employs TRBV5-1 and TRBJ2-1; TRBD2 might be the D (6 bases). V was shortened by 0 bases and J by 7 bases, with 8 bases between the two germline ends. The CDR3 covers 13 residues. Germline V CDR1 and CDR2: SGHRS, YFSETQ. This chain's CDR3 is CASSLGLDNEQFF. DNA of the CDR3: TGCGCCAGCAGCTTGGGACTAGATAATGAGCAGTTCTTC.

The rearrangement links TRBV7-2 to TRBJ2-7; TRBD1 matches 9 bases. CDR1 and CDR2 (germline): SGHTA, FQGNSA. The CDR3 length is 15 residues. V gave up 5 bases and J gave up 5 bases; unmatched junction bases: 10. CDR3 sequence (DNA): TGTGCCAGCAGCCTACCGGGACAGGGAGCCCACGAGCAGTACTTC. It translates to CASSLPGQGAHEQYF.